This TCR beta chain is from a study of PD-1 blockade in classical Hodgkin lymphoma (dated by TCRdb to about 2020). Study-wide context: To define a peripheral blood immune signature of response to PD-1 blockade in classical Hodgkin lymphoma, the study combined TCR beta sequencing with CyTOF.

What this sample's time point label stands for: newly diagnosed, previously untreated cHL patient sample. CD8+ T cells were purified from thawed PBMCs by magnetic negative selection with a Miltenyi CD8+ T cell isolation kit. To serve as a comparison group for the relapsed/refractory trial patients, PBMCs were sequenced from patients with newly diagnosed, previously untreated classical Hodgkin lymphoma. Peripheral blood was collected in 8 mL Vacutainer Cell Preparation Tubes, from which PBMCs were isolated by centrifugation and then cryopreserved. Purified CD4+ and CD8+ fractions were generated only in cases for which an additional PBMC sample was available. Magnetically labelled cells were removed on LS columns in a quadroMACS separator, and the flow-through was retained as the purified fraction. The Qiagen DNeasy kit was used to extract genomic DNA both from unsorted PBMCs and from the negatively selected CD4+ and CD8+ fractions. TCR beta CDR3 regions were amplified by immunoSEQ multiplex PCR using primers annealing to V and J segments. A synthetic immune receptor repertoire was used to minimize amplification bias, and any remaining bias was removed computationally after sequencing. In the original analysis: Custom Python scripts were used to quantify repertoire diversity as the Shannon entropy index. Unsorted, CD4+ and CD8+ repertoires were examined separately, except in combined analyses, for which CD4+ and CD8+ sequences were merged in silico. Entries here come from immuneACCESS through TCRdb and include only in-frame sequences with V and J called. Some clones fail to appear in such tables; in the studies checked, an unresolved V gene covers under half of the shortfall, and the cause of the remainder is unknown. V and J calls plus clone size are reproduced from that table; the DNA served to infer D and trimming. This sample lists around 10,000 clones; approximately 90% were detected once. The leading ten clones occupy 15% of the sample.

Notes on this clone: Its target antigen remains unknown. No quality values exist for individual bases; no much larger clone is one base distant.

Study-wide conclusions, independent of this receptor: The study was restricted to a single clinical trial cohort, and the causes of repertoire differences, possibly disease activity or prior therapy, were left undefined. Baseline TCR diversity was reported to be lower in newly diagnosed patients than in healthy donors and to be lower still in relapsed/refractory patients.

From its cysteine to its phenylalanine, the CDR3 spans 15 amino acids. Left in the record is the CDR3 DNA by itself, 45 bases read in frame from the first base. The germline V gene sets CDR1 to LGHNA and CDR2 to YSLEER. Deletion took 0 bases off V and 4 bases off J, with a span of 11 bases between the germline ends. The source material was CD8+ T cells from blood. The receptor's source is a human donor with classical Hodgkin lymphoma. Here the chain combines TRBV4-3 and TRBJ2-3, with TRBD1 as a weak D call on 6 bases. The nucleotides are TGCGCCAGCAGCCAAGATTTTGGGGGCGCAGATACGCAGTATTTT. It specifies CASSQDFGGADTQYF.